A selection of T cell receptor beta chains follows, all from one sample in a study of early stage breast cancer tumors. The protocol was immunoSEQ multiplex PCR, while the TCRdb copy is restricted to in-frame clones and leaves out a portion. The data hold under 12,000 clones, with roughly 69% observed a single time. Material for sequencing was breast tumor tissue. These receptors were taken from a person aged 35-50 years with breast cancer. CDR3s include the opening cysteine and the closing phenylalanine or tryptophan. A D gene is named only where the DNA matches it firmly. Clone size, where shown, is once, few, many, or a class for clones that have expanded.

len	v_gene	abundance	d_gene	j_gene	CDR3nt	CDR3aa
15	TRBV2	-	-	TRBJ1-1	TGTGCCAGCAGTGAAGCCACAGTCAGTGTCACTGAAGCTTTCTTT	CASSEATVSVTEAFF
14	TRBV14	-	TRBD1	TRBJ1-2	TGTGCCAGCAGCCAAGTTGGCAGGGGGCGAGGCTACACCTTC	CASSQVGRGRGYTF
17	TRBV6-1	-	-	TRBJ1-2	TGTGCCAGCAGTGAAGGGGGGGGGCCCACCTTCGGCTATGGCTACACCTTC	CASSEGGGPTFGYGYTF
11	TRBV30	once	-	TRBJ1-2	TGTGCCTGGAGTGCTAACTATGGCTACACCTTC	CAWSANYGYTF
14	TRBV7-2	-	-	TRBJ2-3	TGTGCCAGCAGCTTATCTCAATCGGGAAATACGCAGTATTTT	CASSLSQSGNTQYF
20	TRBV28	-	TRBD2	TRBJ2-1	TGTGCCAGCAGTCCGAGCCCGGGCAGGACTAGCGGAGGTTCCTACAATGAGCAGTTCTTC	CASSPSPGRTSGGSYNEQFF
13	TRBV7-9	-	-	TRBJ2-1	TGTGCCAGCAGCTTAGCGGTCCCCAATGAGCAGTTCTTC	CASSLAVPNEQFF
16	TRBV7-8	-	-	TRBJ2-1	TGTGCCAGCAGCCCGAACAGGGATCCCTCCTACAATGAGCAGTTCTTC	CASSPNRDPSYNEQFF
13	TRBV7-9	-	-	TRBJ1-1	TGTGCCAGCAGGACCCAGGGGAACACTGAAGCTTTCTTT	CASRTQGNTEAFF
14	TRBV30	few	-	TRBJ2-7	TGTGCCTGGAGTGTAACTGGGGTAGGGTACGAGCAGTACTTC	CAWSVTGVGYEQYF
13	TRBV10-3	-	TRBD2	TRBJ2-2	TGTGCCATCAGTGAGGCGGGGGCCGGGGAGCTGTTTTTT	CAISEAGAGELFF
11	TRBV20-1	-	-	TRBJ1-2	TGCAGTGCTAGAGATCAGAGGGGCTACACCTTC	CSARDQRGYTF
16	TRBV5-8	-	TRBD2	TRBJ2-1	TGTGCCAGCAGCGTCCTCACAGCGGGAGGATACAATGAGCAGTTCTTC	CASSVLTAGGYNEQFF
16	TRBV4-2	-	TRBD2	TRBJ2-1	TGTGCCAGCAGCTTGGATGGGACTAGCTCCTACAATGAGCAGTTCTTC	CASSLDGTSSYNEQFF